These T cell receptor beta chains were read from a single sample in a study of shared clonotypes between healthy human individuals. Data came from immunoSEQ multiplex PCR; TCRdb stores just in-frame clones and leaves some out. Of approximately 2.5 million clones in the sample, approximately 92% were seen once. The material sequenced was naive CD4+ T cells sorted from blood. These receptors were obtained from a man aged 18 to 35 in good health. Each CDR3 is given with its conserved first and last residue. The order of the fields is V gene, J gene, CDR3 protein.

v_call: TRBV5-1; j_call: TRBJ2-1; cdr3_aa: CASSLEYSDGNEQFF
v_call: TRBV4-1; j_call: TRBJ2-5; cdr3_aa: CASTPYGLQFGETQYF
v_call: TRBV30; j_call: TRBJ2-2; cdr3_aa: CAWSVGNGGAPELFF
v_call: TRBV10-2; j_call: TRBJ2-1; cdr3_aa: CASSTTTYNEQFF
v_call: TRBV2; j_call: TRBJ1-4; cdr3_aa: CASIRALNEKLFF
v_call: TRBV16; j_call: TRBJ1-1; cdr3_aa: CASSPVTGANTEAFF
v_call: TRBV11-3; j_call: TRBJ2-2; cdr3_aa: CASIYIPGQGNPGELFF
v_call: TRBV30; j_call: TRBJ2-1; cdr3_aa: CAWNRDRGNEQFF
v_call: TRBV2; j_call: TRBJ2-4; cdr3_aa: CASSRQGTGRHIQYF
v_call: TRBV5-4; j_call: TRBJ2-7; cdr3_aa: CASSLGGGQGRHEQYF
v_call: TRBV2; j_call: TRBJ1-1; cdr3_aa: CASSDPNRDNTEAFF
v_call: TRBV7-6; j_call: TRBJ2-5; cdr3_aa: CASSLRSRERLTEETQYF
v_call: TRBV5-1; j_call: TRBJ1-2; cdr3_aa: CASSLEGGKNYGYTF
v_call: TRBV4-2; j_call: TRBJ1-2; cdr3_aa: CASSQEGYGYTF
v_call: TRBV5-4; j_call: TRBJ1-1; cdr3_aa: CASSLEQQNTEAFF
v_call: TRBV6-1; j_call: TRBJ1-3; cdr3_aa: CATRQGASGNTIYF
v_call: TRBV28; j_call: TRBJ2-7; cdr3_aa: CAGGRTPYEQYF
v_call: TRBV5-8; j_call: TRBJ2-3; cdr3_aa: CATLGDRGDTQYF
v_call: TRBV7-2; j_call: TRBJ2-1; cdr3_aa: CASSSHLTSGLAGDEQFF
v_call: TRBV19; j_call: TRBJ2-5; cdr3_aa: CASSLRGGIETQYF
v_call: TRBV7-2; j_call: TRBJ1-6; cdr3_aa: CASSLGTSSYNSPLHF
v_call: TRBV5-1; j_call: TRBJ2-5; cdr3_aa: CASSGGTGGLETQYF
v_call: TRBV5-1; j_call: TRBJ2-7; cdr3_aa: CASSTLGEDEQYF
v_call: TRBV5-6; j_call: TRBJ1-2; cdr3_aa: CASSPGQYGYTF
v_call: TRBV28; j_call: TRBJ1-5; cdr3_aa: CASSFGDGSNQPQHF
v_call: TRBV5-6; j_call: TRBJ1-6; cdr3_aa: CASSPVAGVETYNSPLHF
v_call: TRBV28; j_call: TRBJ1-5; cdr3_aa: CAGGELVNQPQHF
v_call: TRBV21-1; j_call: TRBJ1-3; cdr3_aa: CASSYGTGGGNTIYF
v_call: TRBV7-9; j_call: TRBJ2-3; cdr3_aa: CASSQSLWADTQYF
v_call: TRBV10-3; j_call: TRBJ1-5; cdr3_aa: CAISDPRLVNQPQHF
v_call: TRBV7-9; j_call: TRBJ2-1; cdr3_aa: CASSLGGTLNNEQFF
v_call: TRBV10-3; j_call: TRBJ1-1; cdr3_aa: CAISQTTGGGMNTEAFF